This TCR beta chain was sequenced for a study of blood T cell repertoires in COVID-19. Across the study: The United States, Italy and Spain provided the acute and convalescent COVID-19 samples.

The germline V gene encodes CDR1 GTSNPN and CDR2 SVGIG (reference sequence). The CDR3 covers 16 residues. V was clipped by 3 bases and J by 0 bases, with 17 bases between them. Authors' methods: Counts of nucleated cells, estimated from reference gene primer amplification, were obtained. Some clones are missing from TCRdb's copy, which holds only in-frame ones; the method was immunoSEQ multiplex PCR. V and J calls and clone size come straight from that table; D and trimming were deduced from the DNA. The top ten hold roughly 27% of the sample, which has fewer than 60,000 clones, roughly 80% seen once. This clone was counted a few times.

The sequence was collected from a human donor in a cohort sampled during active COVID-19. The V gene is TRBV30, the J gene TRBJ1-2; D unclear. The material sequenced was peripheral blood. The DNA for the CDR3 is TGTGCCTGGAGCCAACGACCCGGGAACACTAACTATGGCTACACCTTC. Protein: CAWSQRPGNTNYGYTF.